Listed below are T cell receptor beta chains from one sample, sequenced in a study of cytomegalovirus exposure and HLA in healthy donors. TCRdb's copy holds only in-frame clones and misses some; the assay was immunoSEQ multiplex PCR. The table has roughly 200,000 clones, 80% seen once. Input material: PBMCs. These receptors all come from a boy younger than 18 in good health and CMV-seronegative. Each CDR3 is given with its conserved first and last residue. Each record gives: J gene, V gene, clone size, D gene, CDR3 length, CDR3 protein, CDR3 DNA. A D gene is named only where the DNA matches it firmly. Clone size is not always given. Where it is, it says once, few, many or a class for expanded clones.

TRBJ1-2	TRBV19	-	-	14	CASTHGSDNYGYTF	TGTGCCAGTACCCACGGGAGCGATAACTATGGCTACACCTTC
TRBJ1-2	TRBV5-4	-	TRBD1	15	CASSSLMDRDYGYTF	TGTGCCAGCAGCTCGCTAATGGACAGGGACTATGGCTACACCTTC
TRBJ1-3	TRBV7-5	-	-	12	CARSSGLSTIYF	TGTGCCAGAAGCTCAGGGTTGTCCACCATATATTTT
TRBJ2-5	TRBV7-9	-	TRBD1	17	CASSRIRGQGGQETQYF	TGTGCCAGCAGCCGAATCCGAGGACAGGGGGGCCAAGAGACCCAGTACTTC
TRBJ1-2	TRBV2	-	TRBD1	16	CASRESPAQGAGGYTF	TGTGCCAGCAGAGAATCTCCTGCGCAGGGGGCGGGTGGCTACACCTTC
TRBJ2-4	TRBV19	-	-	14	CASSIHRETNIQYF	TGTGCCAGTAGTATTCACCGGGAAACAAACATTCAGTACTTC
TRBJ1-6	TRBV11-2	-	-	15	CASSFRDSYNSPLHF	TGTGCCAGCAGCTTCCGGGACTCGTATAATTCACCCCTCCACTTT
TRBJ2-3	TRBV7-2	-	-	16	CASSFRTVLGGDTQYF	TGTGCCAGCAGCTTCAGGACAGTTTTGGGCGGAGATACGCAGTATTTT
TRBJ2-2	TRBV9	-	TRBD2	15	CASSVGGGGSGELFF	TGTGCCAGCAGCGTAGGCGGGGGAGGTTCCGGGGAGCTGTTTTTT
TRBJ2-7	TRBV5-4	-	-	13	CASSSGQSYEQYF	TGTGCCAGCAGCTCAGGGCAATCCTACGAGCAGTACTTC
TRBJ1-1	TRBV7-2	few	-	13	CASSLAGQEEAFF	TGTGCCAGCAGCTTAGCGGGCCAGGAGGAGGCTTTCTTT
TRBJ2-1	TRBV6-1	-	TRBD2	14	CASSGGGSYNEQFF	TGTGCCAGCAGTGGCGGGGGCTCCTACAATGAGCAGTTCTTC
TRBJ2-1	TRBV5-1	-	TRBD2	18	CASSLDTSGRSSYNEQFF	TGCGCCAGCAGCTTGGATACTAGCGGGAGAAGCTCCTACAATGAGCAGTTCTTC
TRBJ1-2	TRBV5-4	few	-	16	CASSSRRTASNYGYTF	TGTGCCAGCAGCTCCCGAAGGACAGCCTCTAACTATGGCTACACCTTC
TRBJ2-1	TRBV4-2	-	TRBD2	18	CASSQDPSGTFTYNEQFF	TGTGCCAGCAGCCAAGATCCTAGCGGGACTTTTACCTACAATGAGCAGTTCTTC
TRBJ2-5	TRBV30	-	-	14	CAWSATGSGETQYF	TGTGCCTGGAGCGCAACGGGGAGTGGAGAGACCCAGTACTTC
TRBJ2-7	TRBV18	-	TRBD1	15	CASSPGTGLEYEQYF	TGTGCCAGCTCACCGGGGACAGGACTGGAGTACGAGCAGTACTTC
TRBJ1-5	TRBV7-9	-	-	13	CASSQVAGQPQHF	TGTGCCAGCAGCCAGGTCGCGGGGCAGCCCCAGCATTTT
TRBJ1-1	TRBV11-1	once	-	15	CASSLPIGERTEAFF	TGTGCCAGCAGCTTGCCCATCGGGGAACGGACCGAAGCTTTCTTT
TRBJ1-1	TRBV7-3	-	-	14	CASSLGRANTEAFF	TGTGCCAGCAGCTTAGGCAGGGCGAACACTGAAGCTTTCTTT
TRBJ1-2	TRBV9	-	-	14	CASSGSGVTQGYTF	TGTGCCAGCAGCGGGAGTGGTGTGACGCAGGGCTACACCTTC
TRBJ1-5	TRBV6-1	once	-	17	CASSEAPAGLGNQPQHF	TGTGCCAGCAGTGAAGCGCCGGCGGGACTTGGCAATCAGCCCCAGCATTTT
TRBJ2-7	TRBV18	once	TRBD1	15	CASSPARGQGGEQYF	TGTGCCAGCTCACCAGCCAGGGGGCAAGGGGGCGAGCAGTACTTC
TRBJ1-1	TRBV5-6	-	-	16	CASSLFGWQGDTEAFF	TGTGCCAGCAGCTTGTTCGGTTGGCAGGGCGATACTGAAGCTTTCTTT
TRBJ1-6	TRBV2	-	TRBD1	17	CASTLRTGEIYNSPLHF	TGTGCCAGCACGCTAAGGACAGGGGAAATTTATAATTCACCCCTCCACTTT
TRBJ1-2	TRBV19	-	TRBD1	15	CASSKSDRTPPGYTF	TGTGCCAGTAGTAAGTCGGACAGGACGCCTCCTGGCTACACCTTC
TRBJ2-7	TRBV27	-	-	14	CASSFLGPRYEQYF	TGTGCCAGCAGTTTTTTGGGGCCGCGCTACGAGCAGTACTTC
TRBJ2-1	TRBV27	few	TRBD1	19	CASSSPKWGLDRGSDEQFF	TGTGCCAGCAGTTCCCCGAAGTGGGGATTGGACAGGGGTAGCGATGAGCAGTTCTTC
TRBJ1-5	TRBV5-5	few	-	12	CASSFPNQPQHF	TGTGCCAGCAGCTTCCCGAATCAGCCCCAGCATTTT
TRBJ1-1	TRBV18	-	-	18	CASSPRLIADSMNTEAFF	TGTGCCAGCTCACCACGGTTAATTGCGGACTCAATGAACACTGAAGCTTTCTTT
TRBJ2-7	TRBV27	-	-	13	CASSFGGTYEQYF	TGTGCCAGCAGTTTCGGGGGTACCTACGAGCAGTACTTC
TRBJ1-1	TRBV29-1	-	-	15	CSVDGEAGVGTEAFF	TGCAGCGTCGACGGCGAGGCAGGGGTGGGAACTGAAGCTTTCTTT
TRBJ1-5	TRBV5-6	-	-	16	CASSIFGRLRDQPQHF	TGTGCCAGCTCGATCTTTGGACGGCTCAGGGATCAGCCCCAGCATTTT
TRBJ1-2	TRBV5-6	-	-	14	CASSLGQVYYGYTF	TGTGCCAGCAGCTTAGGCCAGGTCTACTATGGCTACACCTTC
TRBJ2-2	TRBV19	-	TRBD2	15	CASSREGLNTGELFF	TGTGCCAGTAGTAGGGAGGGCTTGAACACCGGGGAGCTGTTTTTT
TRBJ1-5	TRBV6-1	few	TRBD1	13	CASSGQGYQPQHF	TGTGCCAGCAGTGGACAGGGGTATCAGCCCCAGCATTTT
TRBJ1-5	TRBV27	-	TRBD1	14	CASSPDRGGQPQHF	TGTGCCAGCAGTCCCGACAGGGGTGGTCAGCCCCAGCATTTT
TRBJ2-5	TRBV4-1	-	-	15	CASSQAQGYRETQYF	TGCGCCAGCAGCCAAGCCCAGGGTTATAGAGAGACCCAGTACTTC
TRBJ1-1	TRBV5-5	-	TRBD1	13	CASSLWTGSEAFF	TGTGCCAGCAGCCTCTGGACAGGGTCTGAAGCTTTCTTT
TRBJ1-1	TRBV5-6	-	-	13	CASSLGGREEAFF	TGTGCCAGCAGCTTGGGGGGTAGGGAGGAAGCTTTCTTT
TRBJ2-7	TRBV30	-	-	15	CAWSVWQGPSYEQYF	TGTGCCTGGAGTGTATGGCAGGGGCCTTCCTACGAGCAGTACTTC
TRBJ2-2	TRBV10-3	once	TRBD2	17	CAISRLAGGPNTGELFF	TGTGCCATCAGCAGACTAGCGGGAGGGCCGAACACCGGGGAGCTGTTTTTT
TRBJ2-1	TRBV5-1	-	TRBD2	18	CASSLPLGRAGEYNEQFF	TGCGCCAGCAGTCTACCATTAGGCCGAGCGGGAGAATACAATGAGCAGTTCTTC
TRBJ1-2	TRBV5-4	-	-	16	CASSFERRAGAVGYTF	TGTGCCAGCAGCTTTGAGAGAAGGGCAGGGGCCGTCGGCTACACCTTC
TRBJ1-1	TRBV25-1	few	TRBD1	15	CASSDQGQMNTEAFF	TGTGCCAGCAGTGACCAGGGACAGATGAACACTGAAGCTTTCTTT
TRBJ1-4	TRBV11-2	few	-	13	CASRREEYEKLFF	TGTGCCAGCCGCCGGGAGGAGTATGAAAAACTGTTTTTT
TRBJ1-1	TRBV18	-	-	15	CASSPADLARAEAFF	TGTGCCAGCTCACCAGCCGACCTAGCGAGGGCTGAAGCTTTCTTT
TRBJ1-2	TRBV30	-	TRBD1	14	CAWSVLGQGYGYTF	TGTGCCTGGAGTGTACTGGGACAGGGGTATGGCTACACCTTC
TRBJ2-3	TRBV11-3	-	-	16	CASSFRSGRGTDTQYF	TGTGCCAGCAGTTTTAGGAGTGGGCGGGGCACAGATACGCAGTATTTT
TRBJ2-2	TRBV7-3	-	TRBD1	15	CASSHTGGSAGELFF	TGTGCCAGCAGCCACACAGGGGGCTCAGCGGGGGAGCTGTTTTTT
TRBJ2-2	TRBV7-8	-	TRBD2	18	CASSLLSLAGANTGELFF	TGTGCCAGCAGCTTACTCTCTCTCGCGGGGGCGAACACCGGGGAGCTGTTTTTT
TRBJ2-3	TRBV6-4	-	TRBD1	15	CASSLLGTATDTQYF	TGTGCCAGCAGCCTTTTAGGGACAGCTACAGATACGCAGTATTTT
TRBJ1-2	TRBV19	-	TRBD1	11	CASIQGVGYTF	TGTGCCAGCATACAGGGGGTTGGCTACACCTTC
TRBJ2-1	TRBV5-1	-	TRBD1	18	CASSLGDRQGAGYNEQFF	TGCGCCAGCAGCTTGGGGGACAGACAGGGGGCTGGCTACAATGAGCAGTTCTTC
TRBJ1-5	TRBV23-1	-	-	18	CASSQSPGVGVRNQPQHF	TGCGCCAGCAGTCAATCCCCCGGGGTTGGGGTACGCAATCAGCCCCAGCATTTT
TRBJ2-7	TRBV4-1	-	-	13	CASSTTTLYEQYF	TGCGCCAGCAGCACCACGACACTCTACGAGCAGTACTTC
TRBJ2-7	TRBV18	-	TRBD2	16	CASSPPIAGGSYEQYF	TGTGCCAGCTCACCACCAATAGCGGGAGGGTCATACGAGCAGTACTTC
TRBJ2-7	TRBV6-6	few	TRBD1	15	CASSRARQGSNEQYF	TGTGCCAGCAGCAGGGCGCGACAGGGATCCAACGAGCAGTACTTC